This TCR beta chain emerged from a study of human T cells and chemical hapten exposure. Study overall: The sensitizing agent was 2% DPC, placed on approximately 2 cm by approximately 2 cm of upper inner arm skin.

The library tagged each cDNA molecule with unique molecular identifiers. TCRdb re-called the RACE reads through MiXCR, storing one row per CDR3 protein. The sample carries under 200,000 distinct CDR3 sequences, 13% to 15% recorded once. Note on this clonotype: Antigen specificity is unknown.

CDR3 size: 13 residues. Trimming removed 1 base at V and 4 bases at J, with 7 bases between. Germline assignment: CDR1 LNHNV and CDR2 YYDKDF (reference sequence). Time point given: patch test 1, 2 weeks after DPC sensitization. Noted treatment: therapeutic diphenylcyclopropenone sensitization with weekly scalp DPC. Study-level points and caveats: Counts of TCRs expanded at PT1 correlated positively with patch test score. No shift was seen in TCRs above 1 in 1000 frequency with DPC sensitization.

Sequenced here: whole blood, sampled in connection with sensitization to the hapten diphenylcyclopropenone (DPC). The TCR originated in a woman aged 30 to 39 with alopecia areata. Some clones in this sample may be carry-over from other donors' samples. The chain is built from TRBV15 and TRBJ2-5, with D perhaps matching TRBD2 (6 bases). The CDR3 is CATSRAEGETQYF. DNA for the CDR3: TGTGCCACCAGCAGAGCGGAGGGAGAGACCCAGTACTTC.